This T cell receptor (beta chain) was sequenced during a study of tumor-infiltrating lymphocytes in primary liver carcinoma. General study results and limits: Representation across all five tumor regions was limited to only about 8-24% of top clones.

Taking about 17-33 mg of unsorted bulk tissue, the authors co-extracted RNA and DNA. Those sampled were patients whose primary liver carcinoma was treated by surgical resection. CDR1 and CDR2 from the germline V gene are MDHEN and SYDVKM. The CDR3 has 18 residues. Concerning this clonotype itself: The antigen remains undetermined. The junction shows a germline mismatch at one end, possibly a read error.

A constant-region primer served to make TCR beta cDNA from roughly 500 ng total RNA. Employing slightly modified ARM-PCR, three nested multiplex PCR rounds were run, and these gave rise to the TCR beta libraries. A C-beta reverse primer was combined with TRBV1-TRBV30 forward primers in the first two PCR rounds, and each round had ten to eleven cycles. Via MiXCR, TCRdb re-called the multiplex PCR reads, giving one row per CDR3 protein. The sample holds approximately 120,000 distinct CDR3 sequences; 64% are singletons and the top ten take approximately 8.9%. The receptor was isolated from a woman aged 60-70 years with primary liver carcinoma and hepatitis B virus infection. The chain employs TRBV28 and TRBJ2-5; 12 bases match TRBD2. Sequencing was done on a sample of liver tumor tissue from sampling region 3. Subset indicated: tumor region T3, left-lateral pole. CDR3 amino acids: CASSSRTRGLAGQETQYF. In nucleotides, the CDR3 is TGTGCCAGCAGTTCCCGGACCCGAGGACTAGCGGGACAAGAGACACAGTACTTC.